This T cell receptor beta chain is drawn from a study of T-cell reconstitution after alpha-beta-depleted transplantation in children. During its preparation, the TCRbeta library received unique molecular identifiers. TCRdb reprocessed the PCR reads via MiXCR and lists one record per CDR3 protein. The data contain 700,000 to 850,000 distinct CDR3 sequences, roughly 15% of them singletons. The CDR3 runs to 16 residues. V was shortened by 1 base and J by 0 bases, with 13 bases between the two germline ends. Germline CDR1 DFQATT, CDR2 SNEGSKA (reference sequence). Study-level points and caveats: Newly produced T cells mostly accounted for T-cell counts and diversity one year post-transplant.

To note about this clonotype: Its antigen is unidentified.

This TCR was sampled from a male patient under 18 who had a stem cell transplant for acute lymphoblastic leukemia, so the T cells may come from the graft donor. The sequencing used PBMCs, mostly from graft donor cells, collected 360 days after TCRalphabeta/CD19-depleted stem cell transplant. The chain recombines TRBV20-1 with TRBJ2-1, with a tentative D call TRBD2 (6 bases). CDR3 loop: CSARVTKRASYNEQFF. CDR3 in DNA: TGCAGTGCTAGAGTAACAAAGCGGGCCTCCTACAATGAGCAGTTCTTC.